This is a list of T cell receptor beta chains from one sample in a study of blood T cell repertoires in COVID-19. This table comes from immunoSEQ multiplex PCR, and its TCRdb copy is limited to in-frame clones, with some not included. Here the sample spans tens of thousands of clones, approximately 92% being singletons. The material sequenced was peripheral blood. The receptors stem from a human donor with active COVID-19. The donor label of this sample is uncertain. The conserved cysteine and the conserved F or W are not part of the CDR3 here. Each record gives: D gene, J gene, V gene, CDR3 protein. The D gene is left open where the match is weak.

TRBD1,TRBJ2-5,TRBV7-2,ASSQRDRRETQY
NA,TRBJ2-7,TRBV20-1,SGGGYEQY
NA,TRBJ2-3,TRBV20-1,SGLTRDTQY
TRBD1,TRBJ2-5,TRBV19,ASSINRGETQY
NA,TRBJ2-5,TRBV5-1,ASSLGIGTAGSRETQY
TRBD1,TRBJ2-7,TRBV5-4,ASSLAPGQGQYEQY
NA,TRBJ2-5,TRBV6-2/TRBV6-3,ASSYISTPGYQETQY
NA,TRBJ1-1,TRBV28,ASSPNQGRNTEAF
NA,TRBJ2-1,TRBV5-4,ASRSTGDYNEQF
NA,TRBJ2-1,TRBV12-2,ASRPGRTAQF
TRBD2,TRBJ2-5,TRBV28,ASSPQLAGLQETQY
NA,TRBJ1-2,TRBV21-1,ASSSSGTCLSYGYT
TRBD1,TRBJ1-6,TRBV4-3,ASSRTGVNSPLH
TRBD2,TRBJ2-5,TRBV7-2,ASSRTSGAQETQY
TRBD2,TRBJ2-7,TRBV3-1/TRBV3-2,ASSRVPTSGRVIRSEGYEQY
TRBD2,TRBJ2-2,TRBV7-9,ASSLARERDGELF
NA,TRBJ2-7,TRBV28,ASSLGDYEQY
TRBD2,TRBJ2-1,TRBV6-5,ASSPGTSGEQF